Listed below are T cell receptor beta chains from one sample, sequenced in a study of graft-versus-host responses after intestinal transplantation. Sequencing used immunoSEQ multiplex PCR; TCRdb keeps in-frame clones, though not all of them. The data hold tens of thousands of clones, with roughly 90% observed a single time. The sample here was PBMCs, taken 98 days after intestinal transplantation. The receptors shown here come from a human patient who received an intestinal transplant, so some T cells may come from the graft donor. CDR3s include the opening cysteine and the closing phenylalanine or tryptophan. The order of the fields is clone size, J gene, D gene, V gene, CDR3 length, CDR3 protein, CDR3 DNA. A D gene is named only where the DNA matches it firmly. Clone size is not always given. Where it is, it says once, few, many or a class for expanded clones.

>.|TRBJ1-1|.|TRBV19|16
CASSIVVGTGGTEAFF
TGTGCCAGTAGTATAGTGGTCGGGACTGGTGGCACTGAAGCTTTCTTT
>.|TRBJ2-6|.|TRBV30|13
CAWIAGGANVLTF
TGTGCCTGGATCGCAGGTGGGGCCAACGTCCTGACTTTC
>.|TRBJ2-7|TRBD1|TRBV18|14
CASSPGQGAYEQYF
TGTGCCAGCTCTCCGGGACAGGGGGCCTACGAGCAGTACTTC
>.|TRBJ2-7|TRBD2|TRBV7-6|16
CASSLGAGPRSYEQYF
TGTGCCAGCAGCTTAGGAGCGGGACCGAGATCCTACGAGCAGTACTTC
>.|TRBJ2-7|TRBD2|TRBV19|17
CACSIASSSGRVMEQYF
TGTGCCTGTAGTATTGCCTCTTCTAGCGGGAGGGTCATGGAGCAGTACTTC
>.|TRBJ2-2|.|TRBV19|16
CASSKVQGRITGELFF
TGTGCCAGTAGTAAAGTACAGGGGAGGATCACCGGGGAGCTGTTTTTT
>.|TRBJ2-3|TRBD2|TRBV4-1|18
CASSPPGGSGGRADTQYF
TGCGCCAGCAGCCCTCCCGGGGGTAGCGGGGGGCGGGCAGATACGCAGTATTTT
>.|TRBJ1-3|TRBD1|TRBV5-5|17
CASSLSGQGARGNTIYF
TGTGCCAGCAGCTTGTCAGGACAGGGGGCGCGTGGAAACACCATATATTTT
>.|TRBJ2-5|.|TRBV9|15
CASSVGPGSQETQYF
TGTGCCAGCAGCGTAGGTCCTGGATCCCAAGAGACCCAGTACTTC
>.|TRBJ2-1|TRBD2|TRBV6-1|16
CASRELAGGSYNEQFF
TGTGCCAGCAGGGAACTAGCGGGAGGTTCCTACAATGAGCAGTTCTTC
>.|TRBJ2-7|TRBD2|TRBV4-1|15
CASSPPGLASYEQYF
TGCGCCAGCAGCCCCCCGGGACTAGCATCCTACGAGCAGTACTTC
>.|TRBJ2-5|TRBD1|TRBV9|15
CASSPQGQGPETQYF
TGTGCCAGCAGCCCCCAAGGACAGGGCCCAGAGACCCAGTACTTC
>.|TRBJ2-2|.|TRBV10-2|14
CASSDTGPTGELFF
TGCGCCAGCAGTGACACCGGGCCCACCGGGGAGCTGTTTTTT
>.|TRBJ2-1|TRBD2|TRBV11-2|16
CASSLFRLAGAFEQFF
TGTGCCAGCAGCTTATTTCGGCTAGCGGGAGCCTTTGAGCAGTTCTTC
>once|TRBJ2-4|.|TRBV5-1|17
CASSSGALTGTENIQYF
TGCGCCAGCAGCTCGGGGGCCCTAACCGGGACAGAAAACATTCAGTACTTC
>.|TRBJ2-1|.|TRBV6-1|15
CASSPGGSPYNEQFF
TGTGCCAGCAGCCCCGGGGGCAGCCCCTACAATGAGCAGTTCTTC
>.|TRBJ2-5|TRBD1|TRBV13|13
CASAPGTGRAQYF
TGTGCCAGCGCACCCGGGACAGGTAGGGCCCAGTACTTC